The entry below describes one TCR beta chain. The specificity of this receptor is unknown. No clone much larger than this one lies a single base away; base qualities are absent. Library creation used the immunoSEQ multiplex PCR assay. RNA was extracted from all samples and reverse transcribed into cDNA, which served as template for TCR sequencing. First-strand cDNA was synthesized using SuperScript III with a 2:1 mix of oligo-dT and random hexamers. A synthetic immune receptor repertoire was used to gauge amplification bias, and whatever bias remained was removed computationally. Regarding the original processing steps: After raw reads were preprocessed to remove errors, the CDR3 was defined following IMGT conventions as running from the conserved cysteine to phenylalanine. To get clonality, Shannon entropy was normalized by log2 of the number of productive unique TCRs and the result was subtracted from 1. Whether scalp clones were CD4 or CD8 was inferred by matching scalp TCRbeta sequences against CD4 and CD8 repertoires sorted from blood. This immuneACCESS table, as held by TCRdb, lists in-frame sequences with V and J called but not all clones. Of the missing ones, under half trace to an unresolved V gene in checked studies; the others have no known cause. V and J calls and clone size are those listed in that table; D and trimming were worked out from the DNA. The sample profile shows about 250,000 clones; 60% of them were found once. The top ten clones comprise 0.93% of the sample.

Spanning cysteine to phenylalanine, the CDR3 consists of 13 amino acids. The entry retains the CDR3 DNA only, 39 bases that are in frame from base 1. V loses 4 bases of germline sequence and J loses 2 bases, and the interval between the two ends is 9 bases. The CDR1 and CDR2 encoded by the germline V gene (reference sequence) are GTSNPN and SVGIG. This sample is drawn from a study of CD8+ T cells in alopecia areata (dated by TCRdb to 2017 to 2018). Some background on the complete study: The treated patients took part in an open-label pilot trial in which moderate-to-severe alopecia areata was treated with oral tofacitinib at 5 to 10 mg twice daily. Patients received tofacitinib for 6 to 18 months and were then followed off drug for 6 months to check for delayed response and recurrence. For the treated patients, the SALT score, which quantifies what percentage of scalp surface area is affected, served as the measure of disease severity. High-throughput TCRbeta sequencing was used to examine T cell clonal expansion in alopecia areata in both the C3H/HeJ mouse model and human patients. On the human side, TCRbeta sequencing was run on scalp tissue and on sorted CD4+ and CD8+ peripheral blood T cells from healthy controls and from alopecia areata patients with either patchy or totalis/universalis disease. Biopsies were taken from tofacitinib-treated patients at baseline and at 4 and 24 weeks of treatment, and a later scalp biopsy was taken in several of the tofacitinib-treated patients. Clonality in the scalp was compared among normal scalp (n=4), patchy alopecia areata scalp (n=8), and alopecia totalis/universalis scalp (n=8). The RNA source kit depended on sample type: the PAXgene miRNA kit for fixed scalp, the miRNeasy kit for PBMCs, and the RNeasy kit for mouse skin. Amplification of TCRbeta CDR3 regions was done by immunoSEQ multiplex PCR using 35 Vbeta forward primers and 13 Jbeta reverse primers.

Here is what the overall study found, with its caveats: Compared with normal scalp, lesional scalp had higher clonality and more expanded CD8+ clones, particularly in alopecia totalis/universalis, a pattern that suggests antigenic drive. Unlike mouse skin, where gammadelta T cells dominate, normal human skin contains resident alphabeta T cells that get sequenced too, which complicates analysis of the scalp TCR repertoire. With tofacitinib, both scalp clonality and the number of expanded CD8+ clones among the top 100 scalp clones went down significantly. Many expanded lesional clones persisted in scalp and blood during tofacitinib treatment, which may partly explain relapse after stopping treatment. Because the treated cohort was small and included a single nonresponder, larger studies are needed to assess links between baseline CD8+ expansion and response. Shared TCR sequences between patients were less evident than in mice, which may be partly attributable to HLA diversity in the patient population.

The treatment or condition label here, explained by the study, means: oral pan-JAK inhibitor, 5-10 mg twice daily. Lesional scalp punch biopsies and peripheral blood were collected from alopecia areata patients. After PBMCs were isolated by density centrifugation and stained for CD3, CD4 and CD8, a FACSAria was used to sort CD4+ and CD8+ T cells. The rearrangement combines TRBV30 with TRBJ1-5, with no D gene named confidently. The receptor's source is a human donor with alopecia areata. The sample was CD4+ T cells sorted from blood, taken around week 52, from a patient treated with tofacitinib. For the CDR3, the sequence is CAWTDSGNQPQHF. The nucleotide sequence reads as follows: TGTGCCTGGACGGATTCTGGCAATCAGCCCCAGCATTTT.